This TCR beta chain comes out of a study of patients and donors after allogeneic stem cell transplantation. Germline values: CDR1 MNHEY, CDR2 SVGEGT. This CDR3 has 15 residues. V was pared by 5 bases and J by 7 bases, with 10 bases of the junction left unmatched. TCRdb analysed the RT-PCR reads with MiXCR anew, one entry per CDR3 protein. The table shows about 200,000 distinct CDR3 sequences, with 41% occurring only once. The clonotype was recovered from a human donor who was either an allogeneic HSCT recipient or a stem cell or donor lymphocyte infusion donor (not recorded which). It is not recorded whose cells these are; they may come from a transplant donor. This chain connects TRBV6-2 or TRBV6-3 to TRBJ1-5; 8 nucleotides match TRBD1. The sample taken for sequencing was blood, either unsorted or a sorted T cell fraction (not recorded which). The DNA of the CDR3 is TGTGCCAGCAGTGATCCGGGACAGGCAGGGCAGCCCCAGCATTTT. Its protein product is CASSDPGQAGQPQHF.